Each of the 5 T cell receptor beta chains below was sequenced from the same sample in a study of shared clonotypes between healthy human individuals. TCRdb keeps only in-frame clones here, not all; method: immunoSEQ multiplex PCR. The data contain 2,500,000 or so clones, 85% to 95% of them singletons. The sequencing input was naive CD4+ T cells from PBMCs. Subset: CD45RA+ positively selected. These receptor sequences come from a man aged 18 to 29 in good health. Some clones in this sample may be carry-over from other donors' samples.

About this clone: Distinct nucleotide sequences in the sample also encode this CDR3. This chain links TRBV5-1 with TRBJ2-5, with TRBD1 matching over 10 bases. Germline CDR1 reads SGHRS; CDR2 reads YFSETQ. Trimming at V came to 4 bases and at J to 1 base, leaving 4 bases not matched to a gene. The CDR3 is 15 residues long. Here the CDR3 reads CASSGGDRGQETQYF. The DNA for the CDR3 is TGCGCCAGCAGCGGGGGGGACAGGGGCCAAGAGACCCAGTACTTC.

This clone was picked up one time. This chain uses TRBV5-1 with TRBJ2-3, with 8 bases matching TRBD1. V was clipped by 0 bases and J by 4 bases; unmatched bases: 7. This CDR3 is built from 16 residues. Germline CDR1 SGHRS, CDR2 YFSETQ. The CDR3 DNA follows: TGCGCCAGCAGCTTGGAGTTTGGGACAGGCCCAGATACGCAGTATTTT. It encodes CASSLEFGTGPDTQYF.

CDR3 residues: CACPPQTGALVNYGYTF. The CDR3 DNA reads as TGTGCCTGTCCGCCCCAAACAGGGGCTCTGGTTAACTATGGCTACACCTTC. This sequence joins TRBV30 and TRBJ1-2; 7 bases align to TRBD1. V lost 6 bases and J lost 1; bases outside the gene matches: 17. Germline CDR1 reads GTSNPN; CDR2 reads SVGIG (reference sequence). The length of the CDR3 is 17 residues.

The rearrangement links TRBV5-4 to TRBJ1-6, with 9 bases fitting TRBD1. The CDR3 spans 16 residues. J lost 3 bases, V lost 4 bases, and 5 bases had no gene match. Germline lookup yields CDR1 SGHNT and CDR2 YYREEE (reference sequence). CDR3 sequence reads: CASSQMGQGYNSPLHF. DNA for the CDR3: TGTGCCAGCAGCCAGATGGGACAGGGCTATAATTCACCCCTCCACTTT.

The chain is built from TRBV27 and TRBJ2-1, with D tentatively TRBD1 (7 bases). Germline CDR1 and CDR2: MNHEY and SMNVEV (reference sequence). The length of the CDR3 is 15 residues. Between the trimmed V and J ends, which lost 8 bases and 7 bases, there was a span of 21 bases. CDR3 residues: CASSRGGTVINEQFF. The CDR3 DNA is TGTGCCAGCTCACGAGGGGGGACAGTGATAAATGAGCAGTTCTTC.